The 17 T cell receptor beta chains reported below all come from one sample, sequenced in a study of regulatory T cells in long-lasting Graves disease (dated by TCRdb to 2020 to 2022). The method was multiplex PCR. Sequenced using an Illumina HiSeq 4000. iRepertoire HTBI primers and Arm-PCR amplification of CDR3 regions were used to construct TCR beta libraries. TCRdb reran the public reads through fastp at Q25 and MiXCR, keeping productive beta chains. CDR3 protein duplicates are merged, each entry listing the most common genes and DNA. The sample table contains a few hundred thousand distinct CDR3 sequences; only one count was recorded for roughly 24% of them. The ten largest account for approximately 30% of the sample. The time point label, read with the paper, signifies: persistent/refractory GD, antithyroid drugs over 5 years with positive TRAb. RNA was extracted from PBMCs in TRIzol for both TCR sequencing and RNA sequencing.

Material: peripheral blood mononuclear cells (PBMCs), obtained when the disease was refractory, from a patient treated with antithyroid drugs. The receptors here all came from a woman between 40 and 55 years old with Graves disease. Donor details come from another sample of the same person, matched by shared clones.

This clonotype was observed many times. The chain employs TRBV6-1 and TRBJ2-5, with 8 bases that match TRBD1. V gave up 5 bases and J gave up 4 bases; unmatched junction bases: 15. Germline values: CDR1 MNHNS, CDR2 SASEGT. CDR3 length equals 17 residues. The CDR3 nucleotides read TGTGCCAGCAGTATGACAGGGGTAATCGGAATGGTAGAGACCCAGTACTTC. As protein: CASSMTGVIGMVETQYF.

This clonotype occurred many times. J is TRBJ2-2 and V is TRBV11-2; no reliable D call. V was clipped by 5 bases and J by 1 base, with 5 bases between them. Germline V CDR1 and CDR2: SGHAT, FQNNGV. CDR3 length: 13 residues. CDR3 region: CASSPVNTGELFF. The CDR3 nucleotides read TGTGCCAGCAGCCCCGTGAACACCGGGGAGCTGTTTTTT.

This clonotype has at least ten counts. The chain combines TRBV3-1 with TRBJ1-1, with D uncertain. V was trimmed by 1 base and J by 2 bases, leaving 5 bases between them. The germline V gene has CDR1 LGHDT and CDR2 YNNKEL (reference sequence). The CDR3 consists of 13 residues. In DNA, the CDR3 is TGTGCCAGCAGCCAAGTGAGTAACACTGAAGCTTTCTTT. The encoded protein is CASSQVSNTEAFF.

The V and J genes are TRBV18 and TRBJ2-5; TRBD2 matches at 7 bases. The CDR3 has 16 amino acids. The germline V gene has CDR1 KGHSH and CDR2 LQKENI. After removal of 0 bases from V and 5 bases from J, the junction contained 9 bases not matched to a gene. Here the CDR3 reads CASSPPGLAARETQYF. CDR3 nucleotides: TGTGCCAGCTCACCACCGGGCCTAGCGGCCAGGGAGACCCAGTACTTC.

This clonotype was seen only a few times. The V gene is TRBV18, the J gene TRBJ2-7, with 7 bases matching TRBD1. With 6 bases clipped from V and 0 bases from J, the junction kept 8 bases outside the gene matches. This CDR3 is 15 amino acids long. Germline-derived CDR1 and CDR2 are KGHSH and LQKENI. CDR3: CASSARGQSSYEQYF. The CDR3 nucleotides read TGTGCCAGCTCGGCCAGGGGACAGAGCTCCTACGAGCAGTACTTC.

The chain joins TRBV11-1 to TRBJ2-7; 10 bases align to TRBD1. The germline V gene has CDR1 SGHAT and CDR2 FQDESV (reference sequence). V lost 6 bases and J lost 4; bases outside the gene matches: 3. This CDR3 contains 13 residues. The CDR3 nucleotides read TGTGCCAGCAGGGACAGGGGGAAGTACGAGCAGTACTTC. It specifies CASRDRGKYEQYF.

There are a few counts of this clonotype. Being one base from a much bigger clone, this may be a read error. The chain carries TRBV28 and TRBJ1-4; D is unclear. CDR1 and CDR2 (germline): MDHEN, SYDVKM. CDR3 length: 14 residues. In DNA form, the CDR3 reads TGTGCCAGCAGTCCTGACACGATTAATGAAAAACTGGTTTTT. As protein: CASSPDTINEKLVF.

V and J are TRBV12-3 or TRBV12-4 and TRBJ2-1, with no clear D. This CDR3 has 14 residues. V dropped 6 bases and J dropped 7 bases, with 16 bases sitting between them. This CDR3 is CASSPPYESNEQFF. The DNA of the CDR3 is TGTGCCAGCAGCCCACCTTATGAGAGTAATGAGCAGTTCTTC.

This clonotype was observed at least ten times. The chain uses TRBV29-1 and TRBJ1-1; 8 nucleotides line up with TRBD1. This CDR3 has 13 residues. The V and J ends lost 6 bases and 2 bases, in that order; junction bases with no gene match: 5. Germline V gives CDR1 SQVTM, CDR2 ANQGSEA. The CDR3 is CSVRTGRNTEAFF. The CDR3 DNA follows: TGCAGCGTCCGGACAGGGAGAAACACTGAAGCTTTCTTT.

This clonotype was seen a few times. J is TRBJ2-1 and V is TRBV7-2, with 10 bases that match TRBD2. CDR3 length: 15 amino acids. The germline V gene has CDR1 SGHTA and CDR2 FQGNSA. The junction had 15 bases not matched to a gene; V was cut back by 10 bases and J by 9 bases. CDR3 sequence reads: CANNLGVLAGIEQFF. In nucleotides, the CDR3 is TGTGCCAACAACCTGGGAGTACTAGCGGGAATTGAGCAGTTCTTC.

The V gene is TRBV7-9, the J gene TRBJ2-1; 9 positions agree with TRBD2. CDR1 is SEHNR and CDR2 is FQNEAQ in the germline V gene (reference sequence). The CDR3 spans 14 residues. The junction had 6 bases not matched to a gene; V was cut back by 8 bases and J by 4 bases. Here the CDR3 DNA reads TGTGCCAGCGACCGGACTAGCGTTTACAATGAGCAGTTCTTC. It specifies CASDRTSVYNEQFF.

This chain links TRBV7-3 with TRBJ2-2, with TRBD2 identical over 13 bases. This CDR3 is 19 amino acids long. Germline V gene sequence: CDR1 SGHTA, CDR2 FQGTGA. The junction had 9 bases not matched to a gene; V was cut back by 4 bases and J by 1 base. The CDR3 loop reads CASSSLNRLAGGNTGELFF. CDR3 nucleotides: TGTGCCAGCAGCTCGCTTAATAGACTAGCGGGAGGGAACACCGGGGAGCTGTTTTTT.

The chain is built from TRBV5-6 and TRBJ2-5, with 7 nucleotides matching TRBD1. Germline CDR1 is SGHDT and CDR2 is YYEEEE. This CDR3 has 14 amino acids. J lost 8 bases, V lost 4 bases, and 11 bases had no gene match. The CDR3 coding sequence is TGTGCCAGCAGCCGACGCGGACAGGCTCCCACCCAGTACTTC. Amino acids: CASSRRGQAPTQYF.

This clonotype was counted ten times or more. V gene TRBV7-8 combines with J gene TRBJ2-7; no reliable D call. The CDR3 runs to 14 residues. V was clipped by 0 bases and J by 4 bases, with 10 bases between them. Germline CDR1 is SGHVS and CDR2 is FQNEAQ. The CDR3 bases are TGTGCCAGCAGCTTAGCTACAGTGGGATACGAGCAGTACTTC. This codes for CASSLATVGYEQYF.

The chain has TRBV20-1 and TRBJ2-4; 11 bases agree with TRBD2. The CDR3 is 16 amino acids. The junction had 7 bases not matched to a gene; V was cut back by 1 base and J by 5 bases. Per germline, CDR1 DFQATT and CDR2 SNEGSKA (reference sequence). The CDR3 nucleotides are TGCAGTGCTAGAGGGAGACTAGCGGGGTACGAAAACATTCAGTACTTC. This sequence encodes CSARGRLAGYENIQYF.

This clonotype was picked up a small number of times. V is TRBV4-2 and J is TRBJ2-5; 8 bases are shared with TRBD2. J lost 1 base, V lost 0 bases, and 10 bases had no gene match. CDR1 LGHNA and CDR2 YNFKEQ come from the germline V gene. The CDR3 contains 18 residues. The chain's CDR3 is CASSQDWGSGRSQETQYF. The CDR3 DNA reads as TGTGCCAGCAGCCAAGATTGGGGAAGCGGGAGATCCCAAGAGACCCAGTACTTC.

Only a few counts were recorded for this clonotype. The CDR3 DNA reads TGCAGTGCTACCGGGACTAGCGGGAGGACCTACGAGCAGTACTTC. This translates into CSATGTSGRTYEQYF. This chain connects TRBV20-1 to TRBJ2-7; 15 positions match TRBD2. The V gene end was trimmed by 4 bases and the J gene end by 2 bases; junction bases not matched to a gene: 3. CDR1 and CDR2 from the germline V gene are DFQATT and SNEGSKA (reference sequence). The CDR3 totals 15 residues.